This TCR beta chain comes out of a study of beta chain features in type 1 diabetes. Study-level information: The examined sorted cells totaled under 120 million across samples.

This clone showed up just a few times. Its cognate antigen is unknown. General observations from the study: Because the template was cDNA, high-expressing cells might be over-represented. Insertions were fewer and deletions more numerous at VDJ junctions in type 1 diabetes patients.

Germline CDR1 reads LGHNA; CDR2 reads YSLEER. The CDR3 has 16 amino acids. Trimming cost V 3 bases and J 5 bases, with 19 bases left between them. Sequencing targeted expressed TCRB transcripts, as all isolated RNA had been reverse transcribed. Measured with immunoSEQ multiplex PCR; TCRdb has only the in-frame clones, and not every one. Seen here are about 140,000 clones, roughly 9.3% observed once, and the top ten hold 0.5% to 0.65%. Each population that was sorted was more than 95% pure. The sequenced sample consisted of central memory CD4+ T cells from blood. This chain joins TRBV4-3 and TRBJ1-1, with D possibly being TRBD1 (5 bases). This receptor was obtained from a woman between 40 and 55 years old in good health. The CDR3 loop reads CASSHAPSGMRTEAFF. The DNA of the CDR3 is TGCGCCAGCAGCCACGCCCCCTCAGGGATGAGGACTGAAGCTTTCTTT.